This T cell receptor beta chain was sequenced for a study of tumor-infiltrating lymphocytes in glioblastoma multiforme. Study observations and caveats: Functional subtype sorting of these T cells was not performed. RNA-based TCR sequencing may distort clone frequencies, since cells carry unequal TCR transcript numbers.

Germline lookup yields CDR1 SGHAT and CDR2 FQNNGV. The length of the CDR3 is 15 residues. As to this clonotype: Its antigen is unknown. Sequence at one end of the junction differs from germline and may be a read error.

TCRB libraries came from RNA via three nested multiplex PCR rounds. A C-beta primer primed TCRB cDNA from approximately 0.5 ug RNA. These TCRB libraries lack any described unique molecular identifiers. TCRdb ran MiXCR on the multiplex PCR reads and lists one entry per CDR3 protein. Of roughly 15,000 distinct CDR3 sequences listed, over 60% are singletons. Sequencing was carried out using brain tumor tissue. This chain joins TRBV11-2 and TRBJ2-1; D may be TRBD2 (5 bases). This TCR derives from a male donor with glioblastoma. The CDR3 bases are TGTGCCAGCAGCTTAGCCCCCCTCAAGGTCAATGAGCGGTTCTTT. It yields the protein CASSLAPLKVNERFF.